The 2 T cell receptor beta chains presented below share a single source sample, sequenced in a study of PD-L1 blockade in urothelial cancer. Described time point: peripheral blood 6 weeks after treatment start. Using immunoSEQ multiplex PCR, the repertoire was profiled, and TCRdb retains in-frame clones only, with some absent. Among 100,000 to 150,000 clones listed, about 84% were seen once. Sequencing used PBMCs, obtained around atezolizumab (anti-PD-L1) treatment. These receptors all come from a man aged 45 to 65 with urothelial cancer.

The chain is built from TRBV27 and TRBJ2-4, with D perhaps matching TRBD1 (7 bases). The CDR3 totals 16 residues. Trimming stripped 0 bases from V and 2 bases from J, with 11 bases between. Germline lookup yields CDR1 MNHEY and CDR2 SMNVEV (reference sequence). The CDR3: CASSLSPGGTKNIQYF. The CDR3 DNA is TGTGCCAGCAGTTTATCCCCAGGGGGGACCAAAAACATTCAGTACTTC.

As DNA, the CDR3 is TGTGCCAGCTCACCGGTTGGGGGCCCTTACCGAAACACCGGGGAGCTGTTTTTT. Translation gives CASSPVGGPYRNTGELFF. The V gene is TRBV18, the J gene TRBJ2-2, with D possibly being TRBD1 (6 bases). V was clipped by 3 bases and J by 2 bases, with 19 bases between them. There are 18 residues in the CDR3. CDR1 KGHSH and CDR2 LQKENI come from the germline V gene.